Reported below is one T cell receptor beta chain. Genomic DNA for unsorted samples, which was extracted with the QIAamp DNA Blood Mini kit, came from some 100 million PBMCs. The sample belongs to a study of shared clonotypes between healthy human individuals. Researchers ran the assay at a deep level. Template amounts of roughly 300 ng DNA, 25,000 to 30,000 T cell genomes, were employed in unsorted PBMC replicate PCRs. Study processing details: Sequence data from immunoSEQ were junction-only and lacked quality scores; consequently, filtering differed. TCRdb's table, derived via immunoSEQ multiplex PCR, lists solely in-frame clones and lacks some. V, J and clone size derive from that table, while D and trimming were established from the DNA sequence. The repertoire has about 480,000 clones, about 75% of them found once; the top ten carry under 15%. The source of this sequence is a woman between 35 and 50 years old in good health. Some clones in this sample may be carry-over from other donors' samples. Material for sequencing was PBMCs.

CDR3 nucleotide sequence: TGTGCCAGCAGTTTGATGGGGAACTATGGCTACACCTTC. The encoded protein is CASSLMGNYGYTF. The rearrangement uses TRBV27 and TRBJ1-2; D remains ambiguous. The CDR3 is 13 residues long. With 3 bases removed from V and 2 bases from J, the gap between germline ends came to 7 bases. Germline V gene data show CDR1 as MNHEY and CDR2 as SMNVEV (reference sequence).